This record covers a single T cell receptor beta chain. This sample stems from a study of blood T cell repertoires in COVID-19. Across the whole study: COVID-19 samples, acute and convalescent, were from the United States, Italy and Spain. T cells, B-cell-depleted T cells, or PBMCs provided the cDNA or gDNA that served as material.

Authors' data handling: Nucleated cell counts were estimated from reference gene primer amplification. Using immunoSEQ multiplex PCR, the repertoire was profiled, and TCRdb retains in-frame clones only, with some absent. The DNA gave D and trimming, while V, J and clone size come from that table. This repertoire shows tens of thousands of clones, 90% found once; its top ten account for about 12%. Trimming shortened V by 7 bases and J by 5 bases, and 18 bases separated the two germline ends. The CDR3 totals 15 residues. Germline assignment: CDR1 SNHLY and CDR2 FYNNEI. The V gene is TRBV2, the J gene TRBJ2-1; D might be TRBD2 (7 bases). The material sequenced was peripheral blood. The TCR sequence derives from a human donor in a cohort sampled during active COVID-19. CDR3 region: CASTEGGAINNEQFF. The CDR3 DNA reads TGTGCCAGCACCGAGGGGGGGGCTATAAACAATGAGCAGTTCTTC. Full variable domain (remainder filled in from reference TRBV2 and TRBJ2-1): EPEVTQTPSHQVTQMGQEVILRCVPISNHLYFYWYRQILGQKVEFLVSFYNNEISEKSEIFDDQFSVERPDGSNFTLKIRSTKLEDSAMYFCASTEGGAINNEQFFGPGTRLTVL.